Detailed here is one TCR beta chain. What it binds is not known. The record originates from a study of T-cell memory formation after mild COVID-19. General observations from the study: Clones that contracted from day 15 to 85 had balanced CD4/CD8; later expanders were CD4+ biased. Nothing showed for sure that second-wave clones peaking on day 37 were SARS-CoV-2 specific. The study found contracting CD4+ clones mainly in CM and EM and contracting CD8+ clones in EMRA.

The CDR3 contains 12 residues. Trimming removed 6 bases from V and 3 bases from J, with 9 bases in between. Germline CDR1 LNHDA, CDR2 SQIVND (reference sequence). The authors produced TCR alpha and TCR beta cDNA libraries with sample barcodes and UMIs by 5'RACE using constant-segment primers. TCRdb reprocessed the 5' RACE reads with MiXCR, giving one entry per CDR3 protein. The sample has 350,000 or so distinct CDR3 sequences, 20% to 25% seen once; the top ten hold 20% to 25%. The sequencing input was PBMCs or a T cell subset sorted from them (not recorded which). The origin of this receptor is a man younger than 30 who had mild COVID-19 (a few samples of this study predate the infection). Cell type and time point are not known. V and J are TRBV19 and TRBJ2-7, with TRBD1 as a possible D gene (6 bases). The chain's CDR3 is CASSAGDYEQYF. In nucleotides, the CDR3 is TGTGCCAGTAGCGCAGGGGACTACGAGCAGTACTTC. Together with reference TRBV19 and TRBJ2-7, the CDR3 gives the full variable domain: DGGITQSPKYLFRKEGQNVTLSCEQNLNHDAMYWYRQDPGQGLRLIYYSQIVNDFQKGDIAEGYSVSREKKESFPLTVTSAQKNPTAFYLCASSAGDYEQYFGPGTRLTVT.